This T cell receptor beta chain was profiled in a study of control samples from healthy donors and cancer patients. Profiled with immunoSEQ multiplex PCR; TCRdb holds only in-frame clones, not every one. The repertoire includes about 29,000 clones, approximately 90% of them detected once, and 3.5% to 5% sits in the top ten. This sequence was found in a female donor with melanoma. The sample taken for sequencing was formalin-fixed, paraffin-embedded tissue.

Here the CDR3 reads CASSLALAATTQETQYF. DNA of the CDR3: TGTGCCAGCAGCTTGGCCTTAGCGGCAACAACGCAAGAGACCCAGTACTTC. V usage is TRBV5-6 and J usage is TRBJ2-5; D is perhaps TRBD2 (6 bases). Germline V gene lookup returns CDR1 SGHDT and CDR2 YYEEEE. Trimming stripped 0 bases from V and 2 bases from J, with 17 bases between. CDR3 length: 17 residues.